The next 22 T cell receptor beta chains were all read from a single sample in a study of T cell clonality in common variable immunodeficiency. The repertoire was sequenced with immunoSEQ multiplex PCR; TCRdb's copy has only in-frame clones and lacks some. The sample has about 52,000 clones, none seen only once. Sequenced material: peripheral blood mononuclear cells. The receptors shown here come from a person aged 18 to 70 in good health.

At least ten counts were recorded for this clone. The read falls 3 residues short of the CDR3 end, and the missing part is taken from the germline J gene. The chain has TRBV5-4 and TRBJ2-7; 9 bases are a match to TRBD1. This CDR3 comprises 14 residues. The germline CDR1 and CDR2 sequences are SGHNT and YYREEE (reference sequence). The ends lost 4 bases at V and 3 bases at J; junction bases unmatched: 5. The CDR3 bases that were read are TGTGCCAGCAGCGGTGGACAGGGGAGCTACGAG. Protein sequence: CASSGGQGSYE. The CDR3 in full is CASSGGQGSYEQYF.

In its sample, this clone was seen a few times. The read halts 3 residues ahead of the CDR3 end, with the missing end drawn from the germline J gene. The chain uses TRBV5-5 and TRBJ2-7, with TRBD2 matching 9 bases. The CDR3 loop spans 14 amino acids. V shed 4 bases, J shed 3 bases, and the junction held 5 bases outside the gene matches. From germline, CDR1 is SGHKS and CDR2 YYEKEE (reference sequence). CDR3 DNA (partial): TGTGCCAGCAGCCCGACTAGCGGAAGCTACGAG. It encodes CASSPTSGSYE. The entire CDR3 protein reads CASSPTSGSYEQYF.

This clone has a count of ten or more. The CDR3 goes on 3 residues after the read ends, and that part is filled in from the germline J gene. The J gene is TRBJ2-1, the V gene TRBV14; the D gene is possibly TRBD1 (6 bases). This CDR3 region has 12 residues. V gave up 5 bases and J gave up 9 bases, with 11 bases separating them. Germline loops: CDR1 SGHDN, CDR2 FVKESK. The sequenced part of the CDR3 DNA is TGTGCCAGCAGCGCGCACAGGGCTGAG. This gives the protein CASSAHRAE. The full CDR3 sequence reads CASSAHRAEQFF.

Regarding this clone: The CDR3 end falls 3 residues outside the read, so it is completed with the germline J gene. This rearrangement joins TRBV11-2 to TRBJ2-7; 9 bases align to TRBD1. Germline-derived CDR1 and CDR2 are SGHAT and FQNNGV. The J segment lost 3 bases and the V segment lost 1 base, leaving 4 bases of the junction unmatched. This CDR3 spans 15 amino acids. The CDR3 DNA, read in part, is TGTGCCAGCAGCTTAGTATTGACAGGGGGCTACGAG. It yields the protein CASSLVLTGGYE. The full CDR3 protein is CASSLVLTGGYEQYF.

This clone was observed a few times. The CDR3 goes on 3 residues after the read ends, and that part is filled in from the germline J gene. This chain connects TRBV30 to TRBJ2-7; 14 nucleotides line up with TRBD2. CDR3 length: 15 amino acids. Germline V gene sequence: CDR1 GTSNPN, CDR2 SVGIG (reference sequence). Trimming cost V 2 bases and J 4 bases; bases outside gene matches: 4. The CDR3 reads CAWSSGLAGEYEQYF. The covered CDR3 bases are TGTGCCTGGAGTTCGGGACTAGCGGGAGAGTACGAG.

This clone was counted many times. Sequencing ends 3 residues short of the CDR3 end; the germline J gene provides the rest. The chain is built from TRBV6-1 and TRBJ2-3; D unresolved. This CDR3 has 14 residues. The ends were cut back, 2 bases at V and 1 base at J, with 7 bases in the middle. Germline V CDR1 and CDR2: MNHNS, SASEGT. The sequenced CDR3 bases are TGTGCCAGCAGTGAAATCGGTGGCACAGATACG. Amino acids: CASSEIGGTDT. From start to end, the CDR3 is CASSEIGGTDTQYF.

This clone was recorded a few times. This may stem from a read error, because a much larger clone lies one nucleotide away. With the read ending 3 residues before the CDR3 end, the germline J gene is used to fill in that end. The chain recombines TRBV20-1 with TRBJ2-1; no reliable D call. The CDR3 length is 14 residues. Germline loops: CDR1 DFQATT, CDR2 SNEGSKA (reference sequence). This CDR3 reads CSVSLVRSYDEQFF. Partial CDR3 DNA: TGCAGTGTATCTTTGGTGCGCTCCTACGATGAG.

The table lists this clone with many counts. The sequence runs out 3 residues before the end of the CDR3; the remainder is reconstructed from the germline J gene. The chain couples TRBV30 to TRBJ1-2, with TRBD1 matching over 8 bases. The CDR3 runs to 13 residues. From germline, CDR1 is GTSNPN and CDR2 SVGIG (reference sequence). The V and J ends lost 4 bases and 4 bases, in that order; junction bases with no gene match: 5. The CDR3 loop is CAWKRDRPYGYTF. Partial CDR3 DNA: TGTGCCTGGAAACGGGACAGGCCCTATGGC.

This clone was seen ten or more times. The CDR3 end is not reached by the read, which stops 3 residues before it; the germline J gene fills it in. The V gene is TRBV20-1, the J gene TRBJ1-2; the D gene is possibly TRBD1 (5 bases). Germline V gene lookup returns CDR1 DFQATT and CDR2 SNEGSKA (reference sequence). Trimming pared 0 bases from V and 1 base from J, leaving 18 bases between. The CDR3 length is 17 residues. Incomplete CDR3 DNA: TGCAGTGCTAGAGATCCACCAGGGCAGAAATATAACTATGGC. The encoded protein is CSARDPPGQKYNYG. The whole CDR3 sequence is CSARDPPGQKYNYGYTF.

This clone was picked up many times. The read halts 3 residues ahead of the CDR3 end, with the missing end drawn from the germline J gene. J is TRBJ2-1 and V is TRBV30; no firm D call. CDR1 is GTSNPN and CDR2 is SVGIG in the germline V gene (reference sequence). This CDR3 contains 12 residues. V lost 3 bases, J lost 8 bases, and 11 bases lay in between. Here the CDR3 reads CAWSPMRDEQFF. The covered CDR3 bases are TGTGCCTGGAGCCCCATGCGCGATGAG.

Many counts were recorded for this clone. The read halts 3 residues ahead of the CDR3 end, with the missing end drawn from the germline J gene. The chain combines TRBV5-4 with TRBJ2-7; 16 positions agree with TRBD2. Trimming took 4 bases from V and 6 from J; bases not matched to a gene: 7. Germline V gene sequence: CDR1 SGHNT, CDR2 YYREEE (reference sequence). The CDR3 contains 16 residues. The chain's CDR3 is CASSKGLAGGPLEQYF. The part of the CDR3 DNA that was read is TGTGCCAGCAGCAAGGGACTAGCGGGAGGGCCTCTCGAG.

This clone appeared many times. Read sequence stops 3 residues before the CDR3 end, and the germline J gene provides the missing end. V and J are TRBV7-9 and TRBJ1-6, with TRBD1 as a possible D gene (6 bases). V was cut by 1 base and J by 10 bases, with 14 bases left in between. CDR1 is SEHNR and CDR2 is FQNEAQ in the germline V gene (reference sequence). The length of the CDR3 is 15 residues. The sequenced part of the CDR3 DNA is TGTGCCAGCAGCTTAGTGTCAGGGGCGGGCTCACCC. This gives the protein CASSLVSGAGSP. The entire CDR3 is CASSLVSGAGSPLHF.

This clone was seen at least ten times. From the germline J gene comes the end of the CDR3, since the read stops 3 residues before it. The chain couples TRBV19 to TRBJ1-4, with D unclear. The germline gives CDR1 LNHDA, CDR2 SQIVND (reference sequence). The CDR3 length is 13 residues. V lost 6 bases, J lost 10 bases, and 15 bases lay in between. CDR3 in amino acids: CASRAGGSRKLFF. The sequenced CDR3 bases are TGTGCCAGTAGGGCGGGAGGGAGTCGAAAA.

This clone was found many times. The read halts 3 residues ahead of the CDR3 end, with the missing end drawn from the germline J gene. The chain recombines TRBV7-3 with TRBJ2-5; D unclear. V dropped 1 base and J dropped 5 bases, with 8 bases sitting between them. The CDR3 has 13 residues. The germline V gene has CDR1 SGHTA and CDR2 FQGTGA. CDR3 bases read: TGTGCCAGCAGCTTAATGCGCGAGGAGACC. Translating gives CASSLMREET. The complete CDR3 sequence is CASSLMREETQYF.

This clone was observed many times. Read coverage stops 3 residues before the CDR3 terminus; the germline J gene supplies the remainder. This chain joins TRBV5-6 and TRBJ1-6; no firm D call. Germline V lookup: CDR1 SGHDT, CDR2 YYEEEE. V dropped 1 base and J dropped 6 bases, with 11 bases sitting between them. The CDR3 consists of 15 residues. The CDR3 reads CASSLSSGSNSPLHF. The part of the CDR3 DNA that was read is TGTGCCAGCAGCTTGAGTTCGGGTAGTAATTCACCC.

In this sample, this clone turned up many times. Sequencing ends 3 residues short of the CDR3 end; the germline J gene provides the rest. The J gene is TRBJ2-7, the V gene TRBV20-1; the D gene is possibly TRBD1 (5 bases). Germline V gene sequence: CDR1 DFQATT, CDR2 SNEGSKA (reference sequence). The V end lost 3 bases, the J end lost 5 bases, and 11 bases lay between the germline ends. This CDR3 contains 12 residues. The CDR3 bases that were read are TGCAGTGCTAGCATGACAGACGACGAG. Translated: CSASMTDDE. The complete CDR3 protein is CSASMTDDEQYF.

This clone has a count of ten or more. The CDR3 goes on 3 residues after the read ends, and that part is filled in from the germline J gene. The chain is built from TRBV19 and TRBJ2-7; TRBD1 matches at 7 bases. Germline V gene sequence: CDR1 LNHDA, CDR2 SQIVND (reference sequence). The CDR3 consists of 15 residues. V shed 6 bases and J 0 bases; nucleotides not matched to a gene: 8. CDR3 DNA, as far as it was read: TGTGCCAGTAGCTATGGGACAGCTACCTCCTACGAG. Its translation is CASSYGTATSYE. The entire CDR3 protein reads CASSYGTATSYEQYF. Full variable domain (missing parts from reference TRBV19 and TRBJ2-7): DGGITQSPKYLFRKEGQNVTLSCEQNLNHDAMYWYRQDPGQGLRLIYYSQIVNDFQKGDIAEGYSVSREKKESFPLTVTSAQKNPTAFYLCASSYGTATSYEQYFGPGTRLTVT.

This clone was seen repeatedly, ten times or more. The read ends 3 residues before the CDR3 terminus; that terminus is restored from the germline J gene. The chain couples TRBV7-9 to TRBJ2-3, with 7 bases that match TRBD2. Germline CDR1 SEHNR, CDR2 FQNEAQ (reference sequence). This CDR3 has 14 residues. Trimming cost V 8 bases and J 4 bases; bases outside gene matches: 9. The CDR3 sequence: CASSTGEGADTQYF. The DNA read from the CDR3 is TGTGCCAGCTCTACGGGGGAGGGCGCAGATACG.

This clone was picked up a small number of times. The read gets to within 3 residues of the CDR3 end, and the germline J gene fills in the rest. The V call is TRBV5-1, the J call TRBJ2-3, with 12 nucleotides matching TRBD1. This CDR3 contains 16 residues. Germline V gene data show CDR1 as SGHRS and CDR2 as YFSETQ. The CDR3 sequence is CASSPTGTGGSETQYF. CDR3 DNA, as far as it was read: TGCGCCAGCAGCCCAACAGGGACAGGGGGCTCGGAGACG.

This clone has a count of ten or more. The CDR3 end is not reached by the read, which stops 3 residues before it; the germline J gene fills it in. V is TRBV5-1 and J is TRBJ1-2; TRBD1 matches at 8 bases. V shed 3 bases and J 3 bases; nucleotides not matched to a gene: 4. The V gene's germline CDR1 is SGHRS and CDR2 YFSETQ. The CDR3 spans 14 residues. The CDR3 region is CASSSQGGDYGYTF. The sequenced CDR3 bases are TGCGCCAGCAGCTCACAGGGGGGGGACTATGGC.

This clone occurred many times. The read stops 3 residues short of the end of the CDR3; the missing end is completed from the germline J gene. This rearrangement joins TRBV5-1 to TRBJ2-1; TRBD2 aligns across 10 bases. J lost 5 bases, V lost 4 bases, and 9 bases had no gene match. This CDR3 contains 16 residues. Germline CDR1 SGHRS, CDR2 YFSETQ. CDR3 bases read: TGCGCCAGCAGCGCCATCGTAGCGGGGGGAAACAATGAG. It codes for CASSAIVAGGNNE. The full CDR3 is CASSAIVAGGNNEQFF.

This clone was counted ten times or more. The read ends 3 residues early relative to the CDR3; the germline J gene fills the gap. The J gene is TRBJ2-7, the V gene TRBV4-2; perhaps TRBD2 as D (7 bases). The germline V and J ends were trimmed by 4 bases and 2 bases, with 21 bases remaining between them. Looked up from germline, CDR1 is LGHNA and CDR2 is YNFKEQ. This CDR3 has 17 amino acids. The CDR3 loop is CASSPGGLQGRTYEQYF. The CDR3 bases that were read are TGTGCCAGCAGCCCGGGGGGATTACAGGGACGGACCTACGAG.